This is a list of T cell receptor beta chains from one sample in a study of blood T cells in healthy people across ages. TCRdb re-analysed the 5' RACE reads in MiXCR, keeping a single row per CDR3 protein. The sample has 450,000 to 650,000 distinct CDR3 sequences, around 24% seen once. This sample also appeared in a second study, on T cells of mothers and their children.

Sequencing input: blood. These TCRs come from a boy between 10 and 17 years old in good health. CDR3s include the opening cysteine and the closing phenylalanine or tryptophan. The order of the fields is CDR3 DNA, CDR3 protein, J gene, clone size, V gene, D gene. D genes are given only for firm matches. Clone size is stated in some rows and not others, as once, few, many or a class when expanded.

DNA: TGTGCCAGCAGGGTGGGACAGGGACGCGCAGATACGCAGTATTTT; CDR3: CASRVGQGRADTQYF; J: TRBJ2-3; size: few; V: TRBV7-6; D: TRBD1
DNA: TGCAGTGCCCGCAGGGGACTAGCGGGCAAAGATACGCAGTATTTT; CDR3: CSARRGLAGKDTQYF; J: TRBJ2-3; size: .; V: TRBV20-1; D: TRBD2
DNA: TGTGCCAGTAGACCCCGCCAGGAGACTGAAGCTTTCTTT; CDR3: CASRPRQETEAFF; J: TRBJ1-1; size: .; V: TRBV19; D: .
DNA: TGCAGCGTTGAATGGGGACAGGGCTACAATGAGCAGTTCTTC; CDR3: CSVEWGQGYNEQFF; J: TRBJ2-1; size: .; V: TRBV29-1; D: TRBD1
DNA: TGTGCCAGCAGCTTACGTGACGGTGACAATGAGCAGTTCTTC; CDR3: CASSLRDGDNEQFF; J: TRBJ2-1; size: .; V: TRBV7-3; D: .
DNA: TGTGCCAGCAGTCCCCCGATTGGCAGGGTGGGCAAAAACATTCAGTACTTC; CDR3: CASSPPIGRVGKNIQYF; J: TRBJ2-4; size: .; V: TRBV3-1; D: .
DNA: TGTGCCACCAGTGTTCCGGGGGCAAGAGGGAATCAGCCCCAGCATTTT; CDR3: CATSVPGARGNQPQHF; J: TRBJ1-5; size: few; V: TRBV24-1; D: .
DNA: TGTGCCAGCAGTGAATCCCTCTCACAGGGGACCGAGCAGTACTTC; CDR3: CASSESLSQGTEQYF; J: TRBJ2-7; size: many; V: TRBV25-1; D: TRBD1
DNA: TGCAGTGCTAGGGGTTGGGCGGGAGACCCATACCAAGAGACCCAGTACTTC; CDR3: CSARGWAGDPYQETQYF; J: TRBJ2-5; size: few; V: TRBV20-1; D: TRBD2
DNA: TGTGCCAGCAGCGTAGCGGACAGGGGGTACGAGCAGTACTTC; CDR3: CASSVADRGYEQYF; J: TRBJ2-7; size: few; V: TRBV9; D: TRBD1
DNA: TGCAGCGGCCGGGCTAGCACGGAAAACATTCAGTACTTC; CDR3: CSGRASTENIQYF; J: TRBJ2-4; size: .; V: TRBV20-1; D: .
DNA: TGTGCTAGCAGCTCCCTAGAAATAGGGACCCAGTACTTC; CDR3: CASSSLEIGTQYF; J: TRBJ2-5; size: .; V: TRBV7-7; D: .
DNA: TGTGCCAGCAGCCCCCCGACAGTAGGCACAGATACGCGGTATTTT; CDR3: CASSPPTVGTDTRYF; J: TRBJ2-3; size: .; V: TRBV6-5; D: .
DNA: TGTGCCAGCAGCCGTCTAACCATAACCTCCGCGCAGTACTTC; CDR3: CASSRLTITSAQYF; J: TRBJ2-5; size: .; V: TRBV6-1; D: .
DNA: TGTGCCAGCAGCTTAGACGGGCGGGAGTACTACAATGAGCAGTTCTTC; CDR3: CASSLDGREYYNEQFF; J: TRBJ2-1; size: once; V: TRBV7-9; D: TRBD2
DNA: TGTGCCAGCAGCAAAAGGGAGGTGTTGGGACAGGGGAGGGCTTACGAGCAGTACTTC; CDR3: CASSKREVLGQGRAYEQYF; J: TRBJ2-7; size: many; V: TRBV21-1; D: .
DNA: TGTGCCAGCAGTGGCCGCCGGGACCTACAAGAGACCCAGTACTTC; CDR3: CASSGRRDLQETQYF; J: TRBJ2-5; size: .; V: TRBV25-1; D: .
DNA: TGTGCCAGCAGCCCCGGGACTAGCGGGCCTAATGAGCAGTTCTTC; CDR3: CASSPGTSGPNEQFF; J: TRBJ2-1; size: .; V: TRBV6-1; D: TRBD2
DNA: TGTGCCAGCAGCCGGAACTCACTCTGGACCCAGTACTTC; CDR3: CASSRNSLWTQYF; J: TRBJ2-5; size: .; V: TRBV7-2; D: .
DNA: TGCGCCAGCCAGGACAGCCAGGGGAACTACGAGCAGTACTTC; CDR3: CASQDSQGNYEQYF; J: TRBJ2-7; size: .; V: TRBV5-1; D: .